This TCR beta chain derives from a study of blood T cell repertoires in COVID-19. Study details: There were acute and convalescent COVID-19 samples, and they came from the United States, Italy and Spain. PBMCs, B-cell-depleted T cells, or T cells provided the cDNA or gDNA that made up the material.

In the original analysis: Estimates of nucleated cell counts were drawn from the amplification of reference gene primers. Measured with immunoSEQ multiplex PCR; TCRdb has only the in-frame clones, and not every one. V, J and clone size were drawn from that table, and D and trimming were deduced from the DNA. Altogether approximately 100,000 clones are present, 80% being singletons, with the ten largest covering approximately 15%. The source is a woman of 80 years or more with active or convalescent COVID-19. Material for sequencing was peripheral blood.

The CDR3 region is CASSLGSYEQYF. DNA of the CDR3: TGTGCCAGCAGCTTAGGGAGCTACGAGCAGTACTTC. V gene TRBV7-6 combines with J gene TRBJ2-7, with unresolved D. Trimming shortened V by 1 base and J by 3 bases, and 4 bases separated the two germline ends. The CDR3 has 12 amino acids. Germline V CDR1 and CDR2: SGHVS, FNYEAQ.